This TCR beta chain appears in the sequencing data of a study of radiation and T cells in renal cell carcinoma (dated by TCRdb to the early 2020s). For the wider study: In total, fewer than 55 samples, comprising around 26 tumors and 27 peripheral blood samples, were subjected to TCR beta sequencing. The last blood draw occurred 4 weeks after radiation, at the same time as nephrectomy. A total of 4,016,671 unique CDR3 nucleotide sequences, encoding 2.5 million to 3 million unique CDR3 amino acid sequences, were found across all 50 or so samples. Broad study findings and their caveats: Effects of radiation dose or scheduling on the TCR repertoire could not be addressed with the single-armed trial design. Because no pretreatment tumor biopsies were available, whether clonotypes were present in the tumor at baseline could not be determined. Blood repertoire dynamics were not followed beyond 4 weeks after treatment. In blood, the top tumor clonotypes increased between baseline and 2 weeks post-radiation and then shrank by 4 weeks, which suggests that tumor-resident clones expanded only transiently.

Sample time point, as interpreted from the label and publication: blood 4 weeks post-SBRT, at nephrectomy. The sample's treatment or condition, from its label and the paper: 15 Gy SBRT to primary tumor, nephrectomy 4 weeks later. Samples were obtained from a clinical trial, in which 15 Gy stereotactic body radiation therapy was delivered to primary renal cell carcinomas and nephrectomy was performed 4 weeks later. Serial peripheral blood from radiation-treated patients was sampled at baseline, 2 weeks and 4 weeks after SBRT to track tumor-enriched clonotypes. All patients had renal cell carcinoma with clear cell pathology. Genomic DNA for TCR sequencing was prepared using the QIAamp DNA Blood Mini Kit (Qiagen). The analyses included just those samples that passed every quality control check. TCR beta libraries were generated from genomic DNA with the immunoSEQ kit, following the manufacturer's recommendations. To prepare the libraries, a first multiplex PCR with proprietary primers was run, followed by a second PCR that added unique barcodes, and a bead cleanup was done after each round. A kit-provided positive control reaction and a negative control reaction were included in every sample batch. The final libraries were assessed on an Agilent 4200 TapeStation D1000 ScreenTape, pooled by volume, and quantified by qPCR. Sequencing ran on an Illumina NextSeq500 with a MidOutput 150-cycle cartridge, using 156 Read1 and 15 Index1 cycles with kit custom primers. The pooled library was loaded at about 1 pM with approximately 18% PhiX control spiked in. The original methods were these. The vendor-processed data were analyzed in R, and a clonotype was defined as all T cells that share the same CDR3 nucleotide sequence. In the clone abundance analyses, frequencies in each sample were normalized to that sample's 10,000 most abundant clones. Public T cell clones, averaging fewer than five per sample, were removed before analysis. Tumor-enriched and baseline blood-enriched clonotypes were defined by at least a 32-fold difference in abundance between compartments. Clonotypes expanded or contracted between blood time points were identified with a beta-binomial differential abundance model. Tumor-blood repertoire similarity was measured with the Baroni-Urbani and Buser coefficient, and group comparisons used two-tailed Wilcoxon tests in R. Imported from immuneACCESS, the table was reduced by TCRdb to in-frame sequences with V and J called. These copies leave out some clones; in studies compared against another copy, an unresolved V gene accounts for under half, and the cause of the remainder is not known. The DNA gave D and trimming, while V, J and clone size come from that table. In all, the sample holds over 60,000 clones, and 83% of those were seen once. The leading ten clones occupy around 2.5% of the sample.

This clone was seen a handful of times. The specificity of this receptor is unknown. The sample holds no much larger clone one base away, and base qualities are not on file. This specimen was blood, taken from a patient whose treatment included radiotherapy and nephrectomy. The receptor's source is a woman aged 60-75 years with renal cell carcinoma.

The CDR3 loop reads CASSLVGSNQPQHF. The DNA is TGTGCCAGCAGCTTAGTCGGGAGCAATCAGCCCCAGCATTTT. The V gene is TRBV7-2 and the J gene is TRBJ1-5; a confident D gene designation cannot be given. V drops 1 base and J drops 1 base, leaving 5 bases in between. The cysteine opens and the phenylalanine closes a CDR3 of 14 amino acids. Of all the DNA, just the CDR3 is kept, 42 bases in frame from base 1. Looking up the germline V gene yields CDR1 SGHTA and CDR2 FQGNSA.